The rows below give T cell receptor beta chains drawn from one sample of a study of T cells in localized non-small cell lung cancer. Assay used: immunoSEQ multiplex PCR; TCRdb lists only in-frame clones, some missing. The profile shows about 2,800 clones, around 40% of them singletons. This specimen was lung tumor tissue, taken before any cancer treatment. These receptor sequences come from a male donor at least 60 years old with stage I squamous cell lung carcinoma. Each CDR3 is given with its conserved first and last residue. The order of the fields is D gene, J gene, V gene, clone size, CDR3 DNA, CDR3 protein. D genes are given only for firm matches. Size is omitted from some rows. Given values are once, few, many or a class for expanded clones.

- TRBJ1-3 TRBV7-6 - TGTGCCAGCAGCCCAGGGACGGACTACTCTGGAAACACCATATATTTT CASSPGTDYSGNTIYF
TRBD2 TRBJ2-1 TRBV11-3 once TGTGCCAGCAGCCCCCCCTCGGGGGGATTTGTCTTAGGGGAGCAGTTCTTC CASSPPSGGFVLGEQFF
TRBD2 TRBJ2-2 TRBV6-8 once TGTGCTAGCTCTAGAATGGGACTAGAATGGTCCGGGGAGCTGTTTTTT CASSRMGLEWSGELFF
- TRBJ2-1 TRBV18 once TGTGCCAGCTCTATGTCGGACACTAGGGAGCAGTTCTTC CASSMSDTREQFF
- TRBJ1-1 TRBV30 - TGTGCCTGGAGTGTATCTGGACCGAACACTGAAGCTTTCTTT CAWSVSGPNTEAFF
- TRBJ2-1 TRBV9 few TGTGCCAGCAGCCTCGGCCATAGCTCCTACAATGAGCAGTTCTTC CASSLGHSSYNEQFF
- TRBJ2-7 TRBV6-8 few TGTGCCAGCAGTCTGGTGGGCCGTAGGGGGGATGTCCGCTACGAGCAGTACTTC CASSLVGRRGDVRYEQYF
- TRBJ2-1 TRBV27 - TGTGCCACCTCGAGGGCAGGGGCCCACAATGAGCAGTTCTTC CATSRAGAHNEQFF
TRBD2 TRBJ2-1 TRBV11-3 few TGTGCCAGCAGCTCGCTAGCGGACGCCTACAATGAGCAGTTCTTC CASSSLADAYNEQFF
- TRBJ2-5 TRBV10-3 few TGTGCCATCGATCGGTTGCAGCACCAAGAGACCCAGTACTTC CAIDRLQHQETQYF
TRBD1 TRBJ1-1 TRBV29-1 - TGCAGCGTCCGAGGGGGCGGGAGCACTGAAGCTTTCTTT CSVRGGGSTEAFF
- TRBJ2-3 TRBV18 large TGTGCCAGCTCATCAATTCCCGATACGCAGTATTTT CASSSIPDTQYF
TRBD1 TRBJ2-5 TRBV15 - TGTGCCACCAGCAGGCCCGGACAGGGGTGGCGAGAGACCCAGTACTTC CATSRPGQGWRETQYF
- TRBJ2-6 TRBV9 once TGTGCCAGCAGCTCGGACAGCTCTGGGGCCAACGTCCTGACTTTC CASSSDSSGANVLTF
- TRBJ1-5 TRBV23-1 - TGCGCCAGCAGTCAACGGGGGAGGGGCTTCGGGCAGCCCCAGCATTTT CASSQRGRGFGQPQHF
- TRBJ2-4 TRBV6-8 - TGTGCCAGCAGTTTTCTGGCCGGACCCCAGGGGAACATTCAGTACTTC CASSFLAGPQGNIQYF
TRBD2 TRBJ2-5 TRBV9 - TGTGCCAGCAGCGTAAGCGGGAGGGCCTCAGAGACCCAGTACTTC CASSVSGRASETQYF
- TRBJ1-3 TRBV11-3 - TGTGCCAGCAGCCGATGGACAGCCTCTGGAAACACCATATATTTT CASSRWTASGNTIYF
- TRBJ2-5 TRBV12-5 - TGTGCTAGTGGTCCCTGGACCCAAGAGACCCAGTACTTC CASGPWTQETQYF
- TRBJ2-2 TRBV11-3 medium-sized TGTGCCAGCAGCTTAGACTCGCGGCAGGGCTGGCTGGAGCTGTTTTTT CASSLDSRQGWLELFF
TRBD1 TRBJ1-3 TRBV12-5 few TGTGCCAGCACCAACACAGGGGGTAGAAACACCATATATTTT CASTNTGGRNTIYF
- TRBJ2-7 TRBV9 few TGTGCCAGCAGCGTAGCGGAGGGCGAGCAGTACTTC CASSVAEGEQYF
- TRBJ2-5 TRBV6-8 - TGTGCCAGCAGTTACGGTGTTACGCCGGGACCCGAGACCCAGTACTTC CASSYGVTPGPETQYF
- TRBJ1-1 TRBV28 - TGTGCCAGCATCTCCGGACAACGTGAAGCTTTCTTT CASISGQREAFF
TRBD2 TRBJ2-1 TRBV29-1 - TGCAGCGTTAGGACTAGCGGAGGTGAGCAGTTCTTC CSVRTSGGEQFF
- TRBJ1-2 TRBV7-1 few TGTGCAAGCAGCAGAGGGGCGGAGGAAGGCTACACCTTC CASSRGAEEGYTF
TRBD2 TRBJ2-1 TRBV11-3 medium-sized TGTGCCAGCAGCTTAACCCCCTCGAGGCTAGCGGGGGGCAATGAGCAGTTCTTC CASSLTPSRLAGGNEQFF
TRBD1 TRBJ2-1 TRBV6-8 few TGTGCCATCAATACCCCCGGGACAGCCGACTACAATGAGCAGTTCTTC CAINTPGTADYNEQFF
- TRBJ1-3 TRBV25-1 - TGTGCCAGCAGTAGAGGAGGTGTAGTGGTGGACACCATATATTTT CASSRGGVVVDTIYF
TRBD2 TRBJ2-7 TRBV2 - TGTGCCAGCGCTAATCTAGCGGGAGGTCCCTACGAGCAGTACTTC CASANLAGGPYEQYF
- TRBJ1-2 TRBV1 few TGCGCCAGCAGCAAAGAACAGGGTGTCTATGGCTACACCTTC CASSKEQGVYGYTF
- TRBJ2-1 TRBV10-2 few TGCGCCAGCCGAGACTCCGGCGGTTACAATGAGCAGTTCTTC CASRDSGGYNEQFF
- TRBJ1-1 TRBV6-8 - TGTGCCAGCAGAGCGCCGACGAACACTGAAGCTTTCTTT CASRAPTNTEAFF
- TRBJ1-3 TRBV11-3 - TGTGCCAGCAGCCCAGGAGAGGGGACGAGAGGAAACACCATATATTTT CASSPGEGTRGNTIYF
TRBD2 TRBJ2-1 TRBV11-3 - TGTGCCAGCAGCTACGGGACTAGCGCGAACAATGAGCAGTTCTTC CASSYGTSANNEQFF
- TRBJ2-7 TRBV9 - TGTGCCAGCAGCCAGAATATGGGTGAGCAGTACTTC CASSQNMGEQYF
- TRBJ1-1 TRBV7-6 - TGTGCCTCCGAACCCGGAACGGGGGGGCGCGGAATAGAAGCTTTCTTT CASEPGTGGRGIEAFF
- TRBJ2-1 TRBV19 large TGTGCCAGTACCATTCAAGATGAGCAGTTCTTC CASTIQDEQFF
TRBD1 TRBJ2-1 TRBV9 - TGTGCCAGCAGCACGGGACAGGGGGTACAGCATGAGCAGTTCTTC CASSTGQGVQHEQFF
- TRBJ1-1 TRBV9 medium-sized TGTGCCAGCAGCGTAGCCCCGACTCTGAACACTGAAGCTTTCTTT CASSVAPTLNTEAFF
- TRBJ1-1 TRBV19 - TGTGCCAGCGGACGTGTCACTGAAGCTTTCTTT CASGRVTEAFF
- TRBJ1-5 TRBV5-1 few TGCGCCAGCAGCCAAGAGGAGGTCAGTCTCAGGGCCCAGCATTTT CASSQEEVSLRAQHF
- TRBJ1-2 TRBV11-3 few TGTGCCAGCAGCTTAGATGACAGAACAAATGGCTACACCTTC CASSLDDRTNGYTF
- TRBJ1-1 TRBV5-1 - TGCGCCAGCAGCTTGCCGGAGAGGTCTCCTGAAGCTTTCTTT CASSLPERSPEAFF
- TRBJ2-1 TRBV11-3 few TGTGCCAGCAGCTTACGGACTCTAGGGAACAATGAGCAGTTCTTC CASSLRTLGNNEQFF
- TRBJ1-2 TRBV6-8 few TGTGCCAGCAGAAAGGACGGGTCCTATGGCTACACCTTC CASRKDGSYGYTF
TRBD2 TRBJ2-3 TRBV11-3 medium-sized TGTGCCAGCAGCTTAGGGGTAGCCGGGAGGGCCAATTTGGATACGCAGTATTTT CASSLGVAGRANLDTQYF
TRBD2 TRBJ2-1 TRBV19 once TGTGCCAGTAGTATCGGTAGCGGGAGAGGAAATGAGCAGTTCTTC CASSIGSGRGNEQFF
- TRBJ2-6 TRBV6-8 - TGTGCCAGCTGTAGGTTTACTGGGGCCAACGTCCTGACTTTC CASCRFTGANVLTF
- TRBJ1-1 TRBV19 once TGTGCCAGTAGTTTCCTCCCTAAACAGGTCATGAACACTGAAGCTTTCTTT CASSFLPKQVMNTEAFF
TRBD1 TRBJ1-1 TRBV19 once TGTGCCAGTAGTATAACCGGGACAGGGGGCACTGAAGCTTTCTTT CASSITGTGGTEAFF
TRBD1 TRBJ1-1 TRBV19 once TGTGCCACACAACGGACAGGGGTAACGGACACTGAAGCTTTCTTT CATQRTGVTDTEAFF
- TRBJ1-1 TRBV19 once TGTGCCAGTAAAGGACAGATCAACTCCCCCACTGAAGCTTTCTTT CASKGQINSPTEAFF
- TRBJ1-5 TRBV15 - TGTGCCACCAGCAGACTACAGGCGAGCAATCAGCCCCAGCATTTT CATSRLQASNQPQHF
- TRBJ2-3 TRBV9 medium-sized TGTGCCAGCAGTGAAGCTGGGAGAGGTACGCAGTATTTT CASSEAGRGTQYF
- TRBJ1-5 TRBV10-3 few TGTGCCAGTATAGACGGACAGCAGCCCCAGCATTTT CASIDGQQPQHF
- TRBJ2-5 TRBV9 - TGTGCCAGCAGTGGGGCCGGGGAGACCCAGTACTTC CASSGAGETQYF
- TRBJ2-5 TRBV6-7 large TGTGCCAGCAGTTACGGGGAGACCCAGTACTTC CASSYGETQYF
TRBD1 TRBJ2-5 TRBV11-3 few TGTGCCAGCAGCCCAGACAGGGGGCGAGAGACCCAGTACTTC CASSPDRGRETQYF